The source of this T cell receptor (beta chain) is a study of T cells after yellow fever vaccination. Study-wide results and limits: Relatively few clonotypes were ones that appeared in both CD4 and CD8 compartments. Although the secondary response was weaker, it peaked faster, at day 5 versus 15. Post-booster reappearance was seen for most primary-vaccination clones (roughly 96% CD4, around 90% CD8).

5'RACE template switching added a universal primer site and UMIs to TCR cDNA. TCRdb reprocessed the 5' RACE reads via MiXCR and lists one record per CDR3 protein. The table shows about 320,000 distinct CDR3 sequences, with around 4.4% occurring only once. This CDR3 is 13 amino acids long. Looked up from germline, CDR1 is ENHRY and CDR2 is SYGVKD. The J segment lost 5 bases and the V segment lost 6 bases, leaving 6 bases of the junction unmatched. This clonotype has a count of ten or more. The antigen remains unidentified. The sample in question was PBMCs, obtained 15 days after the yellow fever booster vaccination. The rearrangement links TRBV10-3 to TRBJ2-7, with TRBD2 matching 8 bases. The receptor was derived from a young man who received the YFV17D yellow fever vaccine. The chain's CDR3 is CAIRRGGDHEQYV. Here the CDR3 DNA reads TGTGCCATCAGACGGGGGGGTGACCACGAGCAGTACGTC.